This is a list of T cell receptor beta chains from one sample in a study of blood T cell repertoires in COVID-19. Clones were read by immunoSEQ multiplex PCR, and TCRdb kept only the in-frame ones, dropping some. Here the sample spans 90,000 to 120,000 clones, over 60% being singletons. Sample: peripheral blood. The receptors derive from a man between 65 and 85 years old with acute or convalescent COVID-19. Each CDR3 is given with its conserved first and last residue. D genes are given only for firm matches. Expanded clones are given a class, and other clones once, few, many or no size at all.

-	TRBV19	TRBD1	TRBJ1-5	TGTGCCAGTACTGACAGGGGTCATCAGCCCCAGCATTTT	CASTDRGHQPQHF
-	TRBV7-3	-	TRBJ2-1	TGTGCCAGCAGCTTAGACAGTCTCCTAAACAAGCAGTTCTTC	CASSLDSLLNKQFF
few	TRBV2	TRBD1	TRBJ2-2	TGTGCCAGCAGACAGGGGGCAAACACCGGGGAGCTGTTTTTT	CASRQGANTGELFF
-	TRBV5-1	TRBD2	TRBJ2-1	TGCGCCAGCAGCATTACTAGCGGGGCTGGCGGTGAGCAGTTCTTC	CASSITSGAGGEQFF
-	TRBV7-3	TRBD2	TRBJ2-6	TGTGCCAGCAGCCCGGCGGGGGGATCAGGGGCCAACGTCCTGACTTTC	CASSPAGGSGANVLTF
-	TRBV2	TRBD1	TRBJ2-7	TGTGCCAGCAGTGACGACAGGGAAGAGCAGTACTTC	CASSDDREEQYF
-	TRBV5-4	-	TRBJ1-3	TGTGCCAGCAGCAATGGAGGCTCGATCTCTGGAAACACCATATATTTT	CASSNGGSISGNTIYF
-	TRBV12-3/TRBV12-4	-	TRBJ1-1	TGTGCCAGCAGTTTCACAGGGAACACTGAAGCTTTCTTT	CASSFTGNTEAFF
-	TRBV7-6	TRBD2	TRBJ2-5	TGTGCCAGCAGCTTGGGAGCGGGGATAGTCCAAGAGACCCAGTACTTC	CASSLGAGIVQETQYF
-	TRBV6-1	-	TRBJ1-5	TGTGCCAGCAGTGAAGGAGGAGGCAGGGGTAGCAATCAGCCCCAGCATTTT	CASSEGGGRGSNQPQHF
-	TRBV10-3	-	TRBJ1-6	TGTGCCATCAGTTTTTCCCAGGGAGGGAATTCACCCCTCCACTTT	CAISFSQGGNSPLHF
few	TRBV13	TRBD1	TRBJ2-7	TGTGCCAGCAGCTTACAGGGGGCACTGTCCCACGAGCAGTACTTC	CASSLQGALSHEQYF
-	TRBV11-2	-	TRBJ2-5	TGTGCCAGCAGCTTAGTACAGGGACAAGAGACCCAGTACTTC	CASSLVQGQETQYF
-	TRBV11-2	TRBD1	TRBJ2-2	TGTGCCAGCAGCCCACAGGGGATCACCGGGGAGCTGTTTTTT	CASSPQGITGELFF
-	TRBV12-3/TRBV12-4	-	TRBJ1-5	TGTGCCAGCAGACTGGGGCCCATGCAGCCCCAGCATTTT	CASRLGPMQPQHF
once	TRBV4-1	TRBD1	TRBJ1-1	TGCGCCAGCAGCCAAGGGGACAGGGAGAACACTGAAGCTTTCTTT	CASSQGDRENTEAFF
-	TRBV13	-	TRBJ1-1	TGTGCCAGCAGCTTCAGCCGGGCGGGACGCCCACATGAGGCTTTCTTT	CASSFSRAGRPHEAFF
few	TRBV11-1	TRBD1	TRBJ1-6	TGTGCCAGCAGCGCGTCCGGGACAGGGGTATCTCCCCTCCACTTT	CASSASGTGVSPLHF
-	TRBV3-1/TRBV3-2	-	TRBJ1-1	TGTGCCAGCAGCCAAGCCGGCACTGAAGCTTTCTTT	CASSQAGTEAFF
-	TRBV9	-	TRBJ1-4	TGTGCCAGCAGCGTAACAGGTCTTGGTAATGAAAAACTGTTTTTT	CASSVTGLGNEKLFF
few	TRBV12-3/TRBV12-4	-	TRBJ2-2	TGTGCCAGCAGTTTGACTTTCACCGGGGAGCTGTTTTTT	CASSLTFTGELFF
-	TRBV19	-	TRBJ2-2	TGTGCCAGTAGTCACTCGTCCCGGGATCCCCAACGCCGGGATATGAACACCGGGGAGCTGTTTTTT	CASSHSSRDPQRRDMNTGELFF
-	TRBV12-3/TRBV12-4	-	TRBJ1-1	TGTGCCAGTTCATCCATCGGGTGGCGGGAGGCTTTCTTT	CASSSIGWREAFF
-	TRBV6-5	TRBD1	TRBJ2-2	TGTGCCAGCAGCCGACAGGGAGAAACCGGGGAGCTGTTTTTT	CASSRQGETGELFF
-	TRBV20-1	-	TRBJ1-5	TGCAGTGCTAGTGACGGGGGAAGCAATCAGCCCCAGCATTTT	CSASDGGSNQPQHF
-	TRBV9	TRBD1	TRBJ1-3	TGTGCCAGCAGCGTAGGGACAGGGTCTGGAAACACCATATATTTT	CASSVGTGSGNTIYF